This is a list of T cell receptor beta chains from one sample in a study of blood T cell repertoires in COVID-19. Measured with immunoSEQ multiplex PCR; TCRdb has only the in-frame clones, and not every one. The data contain roughly 520,000 clones, roughly 90% of them seen just once; the ten biggest clones take up 1.5% to 2%. The material sequenced was PBMCs or T cells enriched from blood (not recorded which). The receptors were sampled from a woman in her forties who had recovered from COVID-19. Each CDR3 is given with its conserved first and last residue. A D gene is named only where the DNA matches it firmly. Not all rows give a size; the values are once, few, many and, for expanded clones, a class.

d_call clone_size j_call v_call cdr3_aa cdr3_nt
TRBD2 . TRBJ2-1 TRBV19 CASTREGAYNEQFF TGTGCCAGTACGCGGGAGGGTGCATACAATGAGCAGTTCTTC
TRBD2 . TRBJ2-4 TRBV9 CASNIRLAGGSLAKNIQYF TGTGCCAGCAACATTCGGCTAGCGGGAGGATCATTAGCCAAAAACATTCAGTACTTC
TRBD2 few TRBJ2-7 TRBV19 CASSMRLAGASPSFYEQYF TGTGCCAGTAGTATGAGACTAGCGGGAGCCTCCCCCTCTTTCTACGAGCAGTACTTC
. . TRBJ1-2 TRBV21-1 CAIRTDRGPWRGYTF TGTGCCATACGAACGGACAGGGGGCCTTGGCGAGGCTACACCTTC
TRBD1 . TRBJ1-2 TRBV30 CAWSASDRWDGYTF TGTGCCTGGAGTGCCTCGGACAGGTGGGACGGCTACACCTTC
. . TRBJ1-6 TRBV7-9 CASAIQGNSPLHF TGTGCCAGTGCTATCCAGGGAAATTCACCCCTCCACTTT
TRBD2 . TRBJ2-7 TRBV5-6 CASSLRTSGSFQYF TGTGCCAGCAGCTTGAGGACTAGCGGGAGTTTTCAGTACTTC
. . TRBJ1-4 TRBV5-1 CASSLGAQNEKLFF TGCGCCAGCAGCTTGGGGGCCCAAAATGAAAAACTGTTTTTT
. . TRBJ2-7 TRBV7-9 CASRLSGEGQYEQYF TGTGCCAGCCGACTTTCAGGGGAGGGACAATACGAGCAGTACTTC
TRBD1 . TRBJ2-7 TRBV5-6 CASSVAGTASYPSYEQYF TGTGCCAGCAGCGTCGCCGGGACAGCCTCTTACCCATCCTACGAGCAGTACTTC
. . TRBJ2-5 TRBV11-3 CASSSQGRQETQYF TGTGCCAGCAGCTCACAGGGAAGGCAAGAGACCCAGTACTTC
. . TRBJ2-1 TRBV3-1/TRBV3-2 CASSQESSFPREHEQFF TGTGCCAGCAGCCAAGAAAGTTCTTTTCCCCGGGAGCATGAGCAGTTCTTC
. . TRBJ1-1 TRBV7-2 CASSFSGDTEAFF TGTGCCAGCAGCTTTTCAGGGGATACCGAAGCTTTCTTT
. . TRBJ1-1 TRBV5-4 CASSLWGEVGAFF TGTGCCAGCAGCTTATGGGGGGAGGTGGGAGCTTTCTTT
. . TRBJ1-1 TRBV25-1 CASSAWFRGNTEAFF TGTGCCAGCAGTGCGTGGTTCAGAGGGAACACTGAAGCTTTCTTT
TRBD1 . TRBJ2-3 TRBV5-4 CASSLGQGLLGTDTQYF TGTGCCAGCAGCTTGGGACAGGGCTTGTTAGGCACAGATACGCAGTATTTT
TRBD2 . TRBJ2-7 TRBV13 CASSSPRGEKAYEQYF TGTGCCAGCAGCTCCCCCCGGGGGGAAAAAGCCTACGAGCAGTACTTC
TRBD2 . TRBJ2-7 TRBV7-9 CASRHWTSGTPGHEQYF TGTGCCAGCAGGCACTGGACTAGCGGGACCCCAGGCCACGAGCAGTACTTC
TRBD2 . TRBJ2-1 TRBV15 CATSRDWREREQFF TGTGCCACCAGCAGAGATTGGCGGGAGCGTGAGCAGTTCTTC
TRBD1 . TRBJ2-7 TRBV2 CASRGQGAHEQYF TGTGCCAGCAGGGGGCAGGGGGCCCACGAGCAGTACTTC
TRBD2 . TRBJ2-1 TRBV7-2 CASSPRGSSGRSYNEQFF TGTGCCAGCAGCCCCAGAGGGTCCAGCGGGAGATCCTACAATGAGCAGTTCTTC
TRBD1 . TRBJ1-1 TRBV2 CASSTGAGTEAFF TGTGCCAGCAGTACAGGGGCGGGGACTGAAGCTTTCTTT
TRBD1 . TRBJ1-6 TRBV2 CASSPDRGSSYNSPLHF TGTGCCAGCAGTCCGGACAGGGGAAGCTCCTATAATTCACCCCTCCACTTT
TRBD1 . TRBJ1-3 TRBV19 CASNRQGSGNTIYF TGTGCCAGTAACCGACAGGGATCTGGAAACACCATATATTTT
. . TRBJ2-7 TRBV18 CASSPPHGVEQYF TGTGCCAGCTCACCACCGCACGGGGTCGAGCAGTACTTC
TRBD1 . TRBJ1-2 TRBV13 CASSPLQGAFGYTF TGTGCCAGCAGCCCTCTACAGGGGGCCTTTGGCTACACCTTC
TRBD1 . TRBJ2-2 TRBV11-3 CASSYAGDRGHTGELFF TGTGCCAGCAGCTATGCCGGGGACAGGGGACACACCGGGGAGCTGTTTTTT
. . TRBJ2-3 TRBV29-1 CSVEGRGTTDTQYF TGCAGCGTTGAAGGGCGGGGAACCACAGATACGCAGTATTTT
TRBD1 . TRBJ1-4 TRBV13 CASSLGFLDRGATNEKLFF TGTGCCAGCAGCTTAGGGTTCTTGGACAGGGGAGCGACTAATGAAAAACTGTTTTTT